These 10 T cell receptor beta chains originate from one sample sequenced in a study of shared clonotypes between healthy human individuals. Method: immunoSEQ multiplex PCR; TCRdb's copy keeps in-frame clones and lacks some. The table has 2,500,000 or so clones, about 90% seen once. The source material was naive CD4+ T cells from PBMCs. Documented subset: CD45RA+ positively selected. Every receptor here comes from a young man in good health. Some clones in this sample may be carry-over from other donors' samples.

This chain's CDR3 is CATQEREDTQYF. The CDR3 nucleotides read TGTGCCACACAAGAAAGGGAGGATACGCAGTATTTT. The chain joins TRBV28 to TRBJ2-3, with D maybe TRBD2 (5 bases). CDR3 length equals 12 residues. Germline loops: CDR1 MDHEN, CDR2 SYDVKM. V was clipped by 10 bases and J by 6 bases, with 14 bases between them. The complete variable domain, with remaining parts taken from reference TRBV28 and TRBJ2-3, reads DVKVTQSSRYLVKRTGEKVFLECVQDMDHENMFWYRQDPGLGLRLIYFSYDVKMKEKGDIPEGYSVSREKKERFSLILESASTNQTSMYLCATQEREDTQYFGPGTRLTVL.

This chain uses TRBV6-4 with TRBJ2-7, with D possibly matching TRBD2 (6 bases). Germline CDR1 and CDR2: MRHNA and SNTAGT. This CDR3 has 14 residues. Trimming left V 3 bases short and J 1 base short, with 10 bases between. This CDR3 is CASSETGSSYEQYF. The DNA for the CDR3 is TGTGCCAGCAGTGAGACCGGGAGTTCCTACGAGCAGTACTTC.

The chain carries TRBV6-1 and TRBJ2-1, with 14 bases lining up with TRBD2. CDR1 and CDR2 from the germline V gene are MNHNS and SASEGT. This CDR3 spans 15 amino acids. With V trimmed by 4 bases and J by 9 bases, 5 bases remained unmatched. CDR3 in DNA: TGTGCCAGCAGTGGAGGGACTAGCGGGAGCACTGAGCAGTTCTTC. Protein: CASSGGTSGSTEQFF.

The V and J genes are TRBV5-5 and TRBJ2-1; a weak D match, TRBD2 (6 bases). CDR1 is SGHKS and CDR2 is YYEKEE in the germline V gene (reference sequence). Between the trimmed V and J ends, which lost 0 bases and 6 bases, there was a span of 7 bases. The CDR3 covers 13 residues. The CDR3 sequence is CASSLVGGNEQFF. The CDR3 coding sequence is TGTGCCAGCAGCTTGGTGGGGGGCAATGAGCAGTTCTTC.

V and J are TRBV29-1 and TRBJ1-2; the D gene is possibly TRBD1 (6 bases). The CDR3 runs to 13 residues. Trimming cost V 7 bases and J 5 bases, with 17 bases left between them. Germline V gene data show CDR1 as SQVTM and CDR2 as ANQGSEA. CDR3 in DNA: TGCAGCGCGACCCCCGGGGGCGGGTATGGCTACACCTTC. As protein: CSATPGGGYGYTF.

Concerning this clone itself: Other DNA sequences in the same sample also yield this CDR3. The CDR3 DNA follows: TGCAGCGTTGCCCGCGGACTGAACACTGAAGCTTTCTTT. This encodes CSVARGLNTEAFF. This chain joins TRBV29-1 and TRBJ1-1, with D uncertain. Deletions cut 4 bases from V and 0 bases from J, with 9 bases between. Germline V lookup: CDR1 SQVTM, CDR2 ANQGSEA. This CDR3 contains 13 residues. The whole variable domain, filled in from reference TRBV29-1 and TRBJ1-1, reads SAVISQKPSRDICQRGTSLTIQCQVDSQVTMMFWYRQQPGQSLTLIATANQGSEATYESGFVIDKFPISRPNLTFSTLTVSNMSPEDSSIYLCSVARGLNTEAFFGQGTRLTVV.

This clone was observed once. V is TRBV9 and J is TRBJ2-5, with 8 bases identical to TRBD1. CDR3 length equals 16 residues. V gave up 2 bases and J gave up 7 bases; unmatched junction bases: 13. CDR1 SGDLS and CDR2 YYNGEE come from the germline V gene. The CDR3: CASSVDQGAPPATQYF. CDR3 DNA sequence: TGTGCCAGCAGCGTCGACCAGGGGGCGCCCCCTGCGACCCAGTACTTC.

V is TRBV5-5 and J is TRBJ1-2; D unclear. Looked up from germline, CDR1 is SGHKS and CDR2 is YYEKEE (reference sequence). Trimming shortened V by 10 bases and J by 1 base, and 14 bases separated the two germline ends. This CDR3 is built from 13 residues. The CDR3 DNA reads as TGTGCCTCCCGATTTTCTGTTAACTATGGCTACACCTTC. This gives the protein CASRFSVNYGYTF.

The rearrangement joins TRBV28 to TRBJ2-7; D is possibly TRBD1 (5 bases). Trimming shortened V by 8 bases and J by 0 bases, and 8 bases separated the two germline ends. This CDR3 has 12 amino acids. Germline CDR1 reads MDHEN; CDR2 reads SYDVKM. CDR3 sequence: CASGGASYEQYF. CDR3 DNA sequence: TGTGCCAGCGGTGGGGCCTCCTACGAGCAGTACTTC.

The CDR3 spells CASRPGMNTEAFF. The CDR3 DNA follows: TGTGCCAGCCGCCCAGGGATGAACACTGAAGCTTTCTTT. The chain uses TRBV6-1 and TRBJ1-1, with a possible D match to TRBD1 (5 bases). V was trimmed by 8 bases and J by 0 bases, leaving 10 bases between them. The CDR3 extends over 13 amino acids. CDR1 is MNHNS and CDR2 is SASEGT in the germline V gene.